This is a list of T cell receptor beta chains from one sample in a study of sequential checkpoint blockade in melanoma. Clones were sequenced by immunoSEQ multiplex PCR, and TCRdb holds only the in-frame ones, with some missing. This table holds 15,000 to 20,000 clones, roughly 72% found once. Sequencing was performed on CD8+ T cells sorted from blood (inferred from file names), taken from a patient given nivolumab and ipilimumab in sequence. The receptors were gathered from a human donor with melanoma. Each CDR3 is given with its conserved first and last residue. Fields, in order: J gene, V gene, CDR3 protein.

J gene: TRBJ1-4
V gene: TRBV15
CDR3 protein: CATSRGQGSNEKLFF

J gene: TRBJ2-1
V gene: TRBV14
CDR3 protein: CASSQDSAEYNEQFF

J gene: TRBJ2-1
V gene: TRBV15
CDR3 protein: CATSNGGPNNEQFF

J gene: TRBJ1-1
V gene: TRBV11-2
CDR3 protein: CASSLGQATEAFF

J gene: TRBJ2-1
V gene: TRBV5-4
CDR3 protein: CASRPSGASSYNEQFF

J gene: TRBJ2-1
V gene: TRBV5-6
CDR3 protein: CASSGERYNEQFF

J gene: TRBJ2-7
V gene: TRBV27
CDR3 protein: CASSLTGLAGGEQYF

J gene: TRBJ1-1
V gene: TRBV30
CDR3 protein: CAWSVDQGAEAFF

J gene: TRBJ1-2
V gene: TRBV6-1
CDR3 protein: CASSEAELSNYGYTF

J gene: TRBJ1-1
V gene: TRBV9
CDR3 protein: CASSEGGLNTEAFF

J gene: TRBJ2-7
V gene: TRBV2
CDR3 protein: CASKLPGAAYEQYF

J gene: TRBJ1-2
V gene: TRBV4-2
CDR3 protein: CASSQEKAGNYGYTF

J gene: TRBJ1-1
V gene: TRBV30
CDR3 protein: CAGTGGFNTEAFF

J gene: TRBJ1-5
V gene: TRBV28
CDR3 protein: CASSFRRVDQPQHF

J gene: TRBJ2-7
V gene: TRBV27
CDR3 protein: CASTDLQRYEQYF

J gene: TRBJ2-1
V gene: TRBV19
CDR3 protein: CASSIDEREQFF

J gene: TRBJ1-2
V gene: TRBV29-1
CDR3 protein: CSVEGGAFDYGYTF

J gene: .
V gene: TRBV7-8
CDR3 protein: CASSSEETEQYF

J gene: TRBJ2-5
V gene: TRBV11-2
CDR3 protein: CASSWGLAEETQYF

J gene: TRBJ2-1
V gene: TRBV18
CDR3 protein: CASSMTGYYNEQFF

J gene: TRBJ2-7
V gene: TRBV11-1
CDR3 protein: CASSLRTPRSYEQYF

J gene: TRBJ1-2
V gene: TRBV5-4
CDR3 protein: CASSFPGQGFDGYGYTF

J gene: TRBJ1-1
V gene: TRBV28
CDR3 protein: CASSLGHNTEAFF

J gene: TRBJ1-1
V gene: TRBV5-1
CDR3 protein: CASSPGQGLGTEAFF

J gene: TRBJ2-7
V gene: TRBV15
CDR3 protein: CATSMGLAGVHEQYF

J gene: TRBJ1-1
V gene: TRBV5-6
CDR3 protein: CASSLAGSKARNTEAFF

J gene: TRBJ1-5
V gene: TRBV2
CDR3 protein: CASSVKGEGQPQHF

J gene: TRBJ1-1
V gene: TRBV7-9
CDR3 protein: CASSPTRQGLRTEAFF

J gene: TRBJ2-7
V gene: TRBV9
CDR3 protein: CASSLSSKRQPYEQYF

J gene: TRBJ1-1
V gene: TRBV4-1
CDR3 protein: CASSQGGRNTEAFF

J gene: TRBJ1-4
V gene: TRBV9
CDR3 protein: CASSVGGATNEKLFF

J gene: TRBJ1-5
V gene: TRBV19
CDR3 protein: CASSPRDRAGQPQHF

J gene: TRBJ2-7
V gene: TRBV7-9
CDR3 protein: CASSSGGRAFEQYF

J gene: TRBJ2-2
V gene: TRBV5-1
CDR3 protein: CASTWDSSTGELFF

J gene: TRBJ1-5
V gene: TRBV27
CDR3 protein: CASSPGSGSNQPQHF

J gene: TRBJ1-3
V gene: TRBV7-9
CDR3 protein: CASSLALTVAGNTIYF

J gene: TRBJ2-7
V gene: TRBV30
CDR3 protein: CAWNGRREQYF

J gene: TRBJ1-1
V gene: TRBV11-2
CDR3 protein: CASSLVGVNTEAFF